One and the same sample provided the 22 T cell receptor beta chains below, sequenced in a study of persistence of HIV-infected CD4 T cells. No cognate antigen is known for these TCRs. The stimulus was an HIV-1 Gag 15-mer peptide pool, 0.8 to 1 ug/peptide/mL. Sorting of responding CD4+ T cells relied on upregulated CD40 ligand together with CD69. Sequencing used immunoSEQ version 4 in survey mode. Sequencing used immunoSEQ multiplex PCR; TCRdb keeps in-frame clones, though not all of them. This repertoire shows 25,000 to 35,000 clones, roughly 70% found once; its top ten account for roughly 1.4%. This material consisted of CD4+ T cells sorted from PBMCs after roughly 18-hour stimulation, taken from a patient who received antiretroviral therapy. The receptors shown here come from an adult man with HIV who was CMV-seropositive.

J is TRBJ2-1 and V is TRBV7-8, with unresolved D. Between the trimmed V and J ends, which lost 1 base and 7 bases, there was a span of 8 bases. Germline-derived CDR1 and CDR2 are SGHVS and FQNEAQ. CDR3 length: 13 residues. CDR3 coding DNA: TGTGCCAGCAGCTTAGATCGGAGTAATGAGCAGTTCTTC. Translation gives CASSLDRSNEQFF.

CDR3: CASSQARVSSGELFF. The CDR3 bases are TGTGCCAGCAGCCAAGCAAGGGTTTCCTCCGGGGAGCTGTTTTTT. The rearrangement uses TRBV3-1 (or the pseudogene TRBV3-2) and TRBJ2-2; D is ambiguous. Germline V gene lookup returns CDR1 LGHDT and CDR2 YNNKEL (reference sequence). The V gene lost 1 base and the J gene lost 6 bases, with 12 bases spanning the gap. The CDR3 extends over 15 amino acids.

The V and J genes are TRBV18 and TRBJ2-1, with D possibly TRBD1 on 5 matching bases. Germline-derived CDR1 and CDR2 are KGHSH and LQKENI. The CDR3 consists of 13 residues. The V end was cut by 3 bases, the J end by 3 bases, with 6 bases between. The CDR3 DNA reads TGTGCCAGCTCACCGGACATCTACAATGAGCAGTTCTTC. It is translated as CASSPDIYNEQFF.

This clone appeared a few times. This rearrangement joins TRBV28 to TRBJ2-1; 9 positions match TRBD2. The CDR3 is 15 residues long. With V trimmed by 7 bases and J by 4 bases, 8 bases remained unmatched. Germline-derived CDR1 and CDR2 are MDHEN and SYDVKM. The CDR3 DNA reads TGTGCCAGCATTAGTAGCGGGGGACGATACAATGAGCAGTTCTTC. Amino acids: CASISSGGRYNEQFF. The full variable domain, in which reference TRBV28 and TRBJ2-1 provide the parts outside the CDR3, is DVKVTQSSRYLVKRTGEKVFLECVQDMDHENMFWYRQDPGLGLRLIYFSYDVKMKEKGDIPEGYSVSREKKERFSLILESASTNQTSMYLCASISSGGRYNEQFFGPGTRLTVL.

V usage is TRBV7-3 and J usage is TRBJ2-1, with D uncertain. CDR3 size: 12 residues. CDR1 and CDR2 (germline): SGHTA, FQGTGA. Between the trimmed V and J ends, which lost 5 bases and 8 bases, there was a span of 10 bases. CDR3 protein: CASSLRTDEQFF. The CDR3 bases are TGTGCCAGCAGCCTCAGGACGGATGAGCAGTTCTTC.

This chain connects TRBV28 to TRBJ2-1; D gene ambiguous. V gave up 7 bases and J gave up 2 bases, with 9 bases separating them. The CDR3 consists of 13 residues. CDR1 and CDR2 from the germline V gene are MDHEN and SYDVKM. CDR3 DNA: TGTGCCAGCACATATGGGGCCTACAATGAGCAGTTCTTC. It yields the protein CASTYGAYNEQFF.

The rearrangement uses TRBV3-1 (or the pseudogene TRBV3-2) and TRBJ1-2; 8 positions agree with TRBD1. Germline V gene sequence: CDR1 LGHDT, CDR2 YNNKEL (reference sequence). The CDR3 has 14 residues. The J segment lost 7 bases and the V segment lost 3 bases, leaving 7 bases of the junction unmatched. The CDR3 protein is CASSHPGQAPGYTF. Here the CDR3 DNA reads TGTGCCAGCAGCCATCCGGGACAGGCTCCTGGCTACACCTTC.

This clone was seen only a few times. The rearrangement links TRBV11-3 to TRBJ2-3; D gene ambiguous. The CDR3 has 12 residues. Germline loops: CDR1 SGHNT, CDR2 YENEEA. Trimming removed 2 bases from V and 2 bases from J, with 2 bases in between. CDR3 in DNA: TGTGCCAGCAGCTTAAACACAGATACGCAGTATTTT. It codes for CASSLNTDTQYF.

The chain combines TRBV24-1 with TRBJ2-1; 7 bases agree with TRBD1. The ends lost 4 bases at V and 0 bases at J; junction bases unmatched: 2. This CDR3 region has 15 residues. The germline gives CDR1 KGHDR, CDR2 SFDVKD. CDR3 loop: CATSEGDSSYNEQFF. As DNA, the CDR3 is TGTGCCACCAGTGAGGGGGACAGCTCCTACAATGAGCAGTTCTTC.

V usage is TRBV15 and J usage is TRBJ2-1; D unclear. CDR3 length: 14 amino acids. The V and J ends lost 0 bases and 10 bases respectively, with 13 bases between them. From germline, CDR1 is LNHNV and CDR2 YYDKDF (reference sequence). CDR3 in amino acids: CATSRDQDRREQFF. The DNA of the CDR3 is TGTGCCACCAGCAGAGATCAAGACCGAAGAGAGCAGTTCTTC.

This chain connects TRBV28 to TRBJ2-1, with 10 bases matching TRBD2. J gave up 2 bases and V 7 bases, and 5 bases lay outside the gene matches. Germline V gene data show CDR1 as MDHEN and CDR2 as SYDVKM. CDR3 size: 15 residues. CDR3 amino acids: CASTASGGAYNEQFF. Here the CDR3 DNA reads TGTGCCAGCACCGCTAGCGGGGGAGCCTACAATGAGCAGTTCTTC.

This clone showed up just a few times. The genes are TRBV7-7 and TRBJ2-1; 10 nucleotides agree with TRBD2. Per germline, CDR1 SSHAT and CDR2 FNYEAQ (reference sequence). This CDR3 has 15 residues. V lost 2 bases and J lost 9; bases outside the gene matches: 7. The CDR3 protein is CASSLTSGAYSEQFF. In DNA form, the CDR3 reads TGTGCCAGCAGCTTAACTAGCGGGGCCTATAGTGAGCAGTTCTTC.

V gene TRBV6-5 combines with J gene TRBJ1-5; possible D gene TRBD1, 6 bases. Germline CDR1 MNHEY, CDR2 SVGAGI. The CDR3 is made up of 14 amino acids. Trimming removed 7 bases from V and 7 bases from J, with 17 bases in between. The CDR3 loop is CASILGGKQQPQHF. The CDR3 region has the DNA TGTGCCAGCATCCTAGGGGGTAAACAACAGCCCCAGCATTTT.

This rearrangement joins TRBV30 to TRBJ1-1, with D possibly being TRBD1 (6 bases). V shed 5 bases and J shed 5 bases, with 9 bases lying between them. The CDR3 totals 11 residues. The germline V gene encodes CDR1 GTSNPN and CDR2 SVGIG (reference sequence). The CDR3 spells CAWGTGTEAFF. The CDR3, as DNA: TGTGCCTGGGGAACAGGGACTGAAGCTTTCTTT.

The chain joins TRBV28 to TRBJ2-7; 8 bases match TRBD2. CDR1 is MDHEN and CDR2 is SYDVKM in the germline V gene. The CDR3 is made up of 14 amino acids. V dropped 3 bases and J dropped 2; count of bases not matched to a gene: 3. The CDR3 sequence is CASSFGRGAYEQYF. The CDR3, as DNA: TGTGCCAGCAGTTTTGGGCGGGGGGCCTACGAGCAGTACTTC.

DNA for the CDR3: TGTGCCAGCAGACCAGGGGTCCTCACAGATACGCAGTATTTT. Amino acids: CASRPGVLTDTQYF. This chain connects TRBV2 to TRBJ2-3, with D possibly being TRBD1 (6 bases). V was trimmed by 6 bases and J by 2 bases, leaving 12 bases between them. The CDR3 loop spans 14 amino acids. Germline V gene data show CDR1 as SNHLY and CDR2 as FYNNEI.

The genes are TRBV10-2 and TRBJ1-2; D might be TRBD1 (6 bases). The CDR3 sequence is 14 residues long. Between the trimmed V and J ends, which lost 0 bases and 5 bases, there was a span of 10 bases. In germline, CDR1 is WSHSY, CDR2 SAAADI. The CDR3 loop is CASSESGGVYGYTF. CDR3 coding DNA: TGCGCCAGCAGTGAGTCTGGGGGCGTGTATGGCTACACCTTC.

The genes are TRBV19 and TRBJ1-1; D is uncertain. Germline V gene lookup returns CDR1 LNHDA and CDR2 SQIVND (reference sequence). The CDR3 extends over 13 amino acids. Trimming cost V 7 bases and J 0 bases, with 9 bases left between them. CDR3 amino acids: CASKGPVNTEAFF. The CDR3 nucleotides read TGTGCCAGTAAGGGTCCCGTGAACACTGAAGCTTTCTTT.

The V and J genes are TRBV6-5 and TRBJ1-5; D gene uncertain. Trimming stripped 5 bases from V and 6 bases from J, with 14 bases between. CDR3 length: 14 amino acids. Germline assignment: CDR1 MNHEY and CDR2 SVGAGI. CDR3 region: CASSPVPGGQPQHF. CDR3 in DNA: TGTGCCAGCAGTCCGGTCCCGGGCGGTCAGCCCCAGCATTTT.

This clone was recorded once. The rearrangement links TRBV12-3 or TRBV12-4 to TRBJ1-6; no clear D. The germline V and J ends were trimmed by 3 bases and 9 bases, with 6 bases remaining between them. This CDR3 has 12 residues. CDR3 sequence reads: CASSFASSPLHF. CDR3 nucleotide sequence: TGTGCCAGCAGTTTCGCGAGTTCACCCCTCCACTTT.

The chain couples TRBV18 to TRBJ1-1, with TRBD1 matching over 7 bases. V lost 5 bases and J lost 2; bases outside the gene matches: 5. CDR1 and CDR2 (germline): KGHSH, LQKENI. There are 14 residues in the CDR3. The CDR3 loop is CASSFTGENTEAFF. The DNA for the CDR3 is TGTGCCAGCTCATTCACAGGGGAAAACACTGAAGCTTTCTTT.

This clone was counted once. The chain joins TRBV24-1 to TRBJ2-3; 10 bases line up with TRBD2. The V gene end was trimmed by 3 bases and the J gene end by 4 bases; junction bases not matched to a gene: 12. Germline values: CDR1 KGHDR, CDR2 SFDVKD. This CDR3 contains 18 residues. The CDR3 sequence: CATSDAVALAGRADTQYF. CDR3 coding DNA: TGTGCCACCAGTGATGCGGTCGCACTAGCGGGGAGGGCAGATACGCAGTATTTT.